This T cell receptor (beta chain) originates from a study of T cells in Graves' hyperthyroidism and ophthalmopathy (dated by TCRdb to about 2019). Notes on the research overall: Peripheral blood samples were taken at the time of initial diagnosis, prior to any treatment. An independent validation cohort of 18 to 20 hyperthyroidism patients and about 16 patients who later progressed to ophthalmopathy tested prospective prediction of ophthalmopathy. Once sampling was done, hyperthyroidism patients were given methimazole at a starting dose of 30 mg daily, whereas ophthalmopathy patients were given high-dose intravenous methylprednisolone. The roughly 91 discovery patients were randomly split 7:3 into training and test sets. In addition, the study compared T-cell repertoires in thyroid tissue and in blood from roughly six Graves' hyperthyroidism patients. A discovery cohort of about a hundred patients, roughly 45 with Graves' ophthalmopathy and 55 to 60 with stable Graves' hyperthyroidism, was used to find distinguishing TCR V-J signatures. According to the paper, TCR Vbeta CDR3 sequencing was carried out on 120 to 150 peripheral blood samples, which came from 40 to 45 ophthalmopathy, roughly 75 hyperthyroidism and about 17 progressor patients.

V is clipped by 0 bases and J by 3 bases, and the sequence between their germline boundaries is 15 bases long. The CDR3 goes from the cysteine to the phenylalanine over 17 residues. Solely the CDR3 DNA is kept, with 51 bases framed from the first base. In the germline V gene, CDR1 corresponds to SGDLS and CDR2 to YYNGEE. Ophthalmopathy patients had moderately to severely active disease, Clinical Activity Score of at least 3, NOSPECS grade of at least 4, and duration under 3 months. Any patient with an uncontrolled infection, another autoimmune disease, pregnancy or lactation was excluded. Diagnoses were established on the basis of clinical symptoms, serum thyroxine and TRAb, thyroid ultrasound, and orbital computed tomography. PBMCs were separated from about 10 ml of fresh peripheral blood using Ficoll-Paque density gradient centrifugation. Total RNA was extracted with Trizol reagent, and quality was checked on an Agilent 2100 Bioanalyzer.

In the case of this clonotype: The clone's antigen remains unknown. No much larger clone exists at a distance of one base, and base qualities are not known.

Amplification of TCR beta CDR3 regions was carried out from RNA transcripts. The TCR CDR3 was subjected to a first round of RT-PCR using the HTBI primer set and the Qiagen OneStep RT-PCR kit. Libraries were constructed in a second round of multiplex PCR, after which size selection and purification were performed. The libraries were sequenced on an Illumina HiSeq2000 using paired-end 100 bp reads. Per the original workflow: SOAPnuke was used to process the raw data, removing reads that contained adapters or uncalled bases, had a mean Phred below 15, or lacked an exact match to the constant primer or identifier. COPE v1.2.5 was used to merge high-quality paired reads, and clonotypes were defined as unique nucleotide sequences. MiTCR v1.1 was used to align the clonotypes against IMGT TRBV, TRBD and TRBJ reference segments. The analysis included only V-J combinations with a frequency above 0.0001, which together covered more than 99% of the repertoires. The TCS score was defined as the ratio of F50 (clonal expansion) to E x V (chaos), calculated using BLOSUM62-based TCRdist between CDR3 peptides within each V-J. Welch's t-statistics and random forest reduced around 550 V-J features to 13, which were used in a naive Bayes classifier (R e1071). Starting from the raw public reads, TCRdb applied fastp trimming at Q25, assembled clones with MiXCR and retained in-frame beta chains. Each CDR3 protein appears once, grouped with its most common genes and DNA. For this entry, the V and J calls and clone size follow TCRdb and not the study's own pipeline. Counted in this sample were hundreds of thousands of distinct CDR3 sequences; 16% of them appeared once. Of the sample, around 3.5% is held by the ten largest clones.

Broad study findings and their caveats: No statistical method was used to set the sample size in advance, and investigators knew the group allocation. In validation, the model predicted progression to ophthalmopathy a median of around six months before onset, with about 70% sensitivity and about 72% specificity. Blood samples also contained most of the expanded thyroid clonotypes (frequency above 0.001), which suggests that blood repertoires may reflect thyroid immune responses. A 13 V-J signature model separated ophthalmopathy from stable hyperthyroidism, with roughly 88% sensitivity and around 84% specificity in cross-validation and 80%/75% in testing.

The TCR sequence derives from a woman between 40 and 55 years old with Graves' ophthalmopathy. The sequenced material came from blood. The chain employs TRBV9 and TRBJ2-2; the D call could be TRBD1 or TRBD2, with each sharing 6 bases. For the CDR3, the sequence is CASSVAQQGGHTGELFF. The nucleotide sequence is TGTGCCAGCAGCGTAGCCCAACAGGGAGGTCACACCGGGGAGCTGTTTTTT.